The entry below describes one T cell receptor beta chain. Its antigen remains unidentified. No per-base quality is available; no much larger clone lies one base away. This specimen comes from a study of control samples from healthy donors and cancer patients (dated by TCRdb to 2020 to 2021). The library was prepared using the immunoSEQ multiplex PCR assay. Held by TCRdb, this immuneACCESS table contains in-frame sequences only and omits some clones. Under half of the omission traces to an unresolved V gene where checked; the cause of the rest is unknown. The sample has some 160,000 clones on record, roughly 89% of them singletons. Over 4% of the sample comes from the top ten. The germline V gene encodes CDR1 ENHRY and CDR2 SYGVKD. V is pared back by 4 bases and J by 9 bases, with 10 bases lying between the germline termini. From the cysteine up to the phenylalanine, the CDR3 has a length of 12 residues. The entry retains the CDR3 DNA only, 36 bases that are in frame from base 1.

The sample consisted of blood. The sequence came from a young man in good health. This chain joins TRBV10-3 to TRBJ2-1, with TRBD1 as a weak D call on 5 bases. The nucleotides read TGTGCCATCAGTGGGCGGACACTTGAGCAGTTCTTC. It encodes CAISGRTLEQFF.